This TCR beta chain comes out of a study of cytomegalovirus exposure and HLA in healthy donors (dated by TCRdb to about 2017). With respect to the entire study: An earlier analysis of roughly 500 of the donors reported more than 250 Gb of sequence data and 120 million or so unique TCR beta sequences from 190 million or so T cells. The genetic ancestry cluster associated with self-reported Caucasian donors included 80% to 90% of the 398 genotyped donors. An earlier analysis of approximately 640 of the donors applied high-throughput TCR beta sequencing to assess whether each TCR beta V gene segment acted as functional or pseudogenic. High-throughput TCR immunosequencing, statistical association of individual TCRs with disease status, and machine learning were combined to predict cytomegalovirus infection status. Typing coverage varied by locus: 629-630 donors for A, B, C, DRB1 and DQB1; roughly 520 for DQA1; approximately 610 for DPA1; roughly 450 for DPB1. In a later genetic analysis, genome-wide SNP genotypes for about 55% of the 666 donors were used, and that subset was treated as a discovery cohort. Four to six DR-DQ haplotypes were handled as single units for association and clustering, since linkage in the cohort was strong. A later analysis re-analyzed previously published TCR beta repertoires from 660 or so donors and added high-resolution HLA genotyping to study TCR occurrence patterns. In addition to the first cohort of approximately 650 subjects, a separate validation cohort of 120 different subjects was used. On average, roughly 250,000 unique TCR beta nucleotide sequences were sequenced per donor among a few hundred genotyped donors of the cohort, with roughly 18% of those sequences being non-productive. The study aimed to test whether signatures of past pathogen exposure could be identified by cataloging public T cell receptors. An early release covering 550 to 650 HLA-typed donors comprised about 300 gigabases of sequencing data and approximately 80 million unique TCR sequences. The study used immunosequencing to profile the T cell repertoires of 666 subjects and linked those repertoires to cytomegalovirus serostatus. Every discovery cohort repertoire had been produced on one sequencing platform. Donor age, sex, ethnicity and CMV serostatus were compiled together with the repertoire data. Rather than using new phenotypic data, the later analysis identified candidate immune exposures from TCR beta sequences and from how often those sequences occurred across donors. HLA typing included class I and class II loci at four-digit resolution. Study-level results and caveats: A group of highly shared sequence variants was considered likely to be a technical artifact of the sequencing pipeline. The study listed 150 to 200 TCR beta chains as associated with cytomegalovirus. Because some donors lacked HLA typing at each locus, the association tests relied only on the typed subset. A later genetic analysis associated a missense DCLRE1C variant with V-gene and J-gene trimming of TCR beta chains, and an independent cohort replicated the association. Correlated functional status among segregating V segments might be attributable to linkage disequilibrium, but an unknown experimental factor could not be ruled out. In a later analysis, most CMV-associated TCR beta chains were found to appear HLA-restricted, with HLA associations seemingly driven largely by CMV exposure. In a later analysis, HLA-associated TCR beta chains showed more clonal expansion and lower generation probabilities than non-associated chains that were equally common. The classifier was reported to diagnose cytomegalovirus status with high specificity and sensitivity in both the original and validation cohorts. An earlier analysis of around 500 of the donors showed that most TCR beta V segments appeared in productive rearrangements either about 90% or about 30% of the time, which broadly matched IMGT annotations. Some IMGT-functional V segments, including TRBV6-2 and TRBV6-3, could not be told apart with the 87-base-pair reads, so those segments were excluded. When HLA alleles, especially DR and DQ, strongly co-occurred, TCR associations were difficult to assign to individual alleles. A further reported finding was that TCR beta sequences accurately predicted the HLA-A and HLA-B alleles for most subjects in the first cohort. Only TCR beta chains were sequenced in this cohort, and the absence of alpha or paired-chain data limited detectable features. In a later analysis, 15,000 to 20,000 TCR beta sequences were associated with specific HLA alleles at a false discovery rate of 0.05. According to a later analysis, TCR association rates differed among HLA loci, with DRB1 alleles showing the most associated TCRs and HLA-C alleles showing the fewest. Because counts were too low, approximately 15 rarely observed V segments, including chromosome 9 orphons, were excluded from the earlier analysis of under 650 of the donors. Sequencing depth was assumed to be roughly uniform across donors in the presence/absence analyses, though that assumption may not hold. Compared with the approximately 670-donor mean, donors in an Asian-associated ancestry cluster had fewer N-insertions in productive TCRs, according to a later genetic analysis. While some public TCRs were present in many individuals, most TCR sequences turned up only very rarely across donors. According to a later analysis, parvovirus B19, influenza, CMV and Epstein-Barr virus appeared linked to several top co-occurrence clusters. According to the authors, the approach could potentially be generalized to other disease states and immunological phenotypes. In vitro tests confirmed that a few of the cytomegalovirus-associated TCR beta chains recognize cytomegalovirus antigens. For the cohort, immune exposure information was limited to CMV serostatus.

The library was made by the immunoSEQ multiplex PCR assay. For the multiplex PCR, a mixture combining 60 forward primers for TCR Vbeta segments and 13 reverse primers for TCR Jbeta segments was used. A multiplex PCR assay on genomic DNA amplified the CDR3 region of rearranged TCR beta genes. On the Illumina HiSeq System, the amplified TCR beta libraries were sequenced as 87-base-pair reads. Under the source paper's analysis protocol: A later analysis tallied around 82 million unique TCR beta chains across the 650 to 750 repertoires, and around 9.9 million of those chains were shared by two or more donors. Raw reads were error-corrected and collapsed into unique sequences with a nearest-neighbor algorithm that merged closely related sequences to remove PCR and sequencing errors. Alignment of CDR3 sequences to IMGT reference sequences was used to assign V, D and J gene segments. For a sequence to be retained, a match of at least six nucleotides was required to both a V gene segment and a J gene segment. Rearrangements were called productive when the CDR3 lacked stop codons and stayed in frame with V and J; all others were non-productive. CDR3 was defined according to IMGT convention as the region running from the second conserved V-encoded cysteine to the conserved J-encoded phenylalanine. The earlier analysis of 450 to 750 of the donors excluded any sequence lacking an unambiguous match to a single V gene segment. An earlier analysis of under 750 of the donors called V segments functional above 56.7% productive rearrangements and segregating when the between-donor standard deviation exceeded 5%. A statistical classification framework was built for diagnosing cytomegalovirus status from the catalog of TCR beta chain sequences. A later analysis assigned V and J genes by comparing TCR nucleotide sequences with IMGT/GENE-DB human TR gene sequences. In a later analysis, CDR3 sequences and most-parsimonious VDJ recombination scenarios were assigned using the TCRdist pipeline. In a later analysis, each TCR beta chain was defined by its CDR3 amino acid sequence together with its V-gene family, and reads lacking a unique V-gene family were excluded. To address suspected cross-contamination and a sequencing artifact, a later analysis removed approximately 590 highly shared, low-generation-probability nucleotide sequences. A later analysis calculated a clonal expansion index for each public chain from normalized within-repertoire ranks of inferred template counts. In a later analysis, generation probabilities were computed with a VDJ recombination model fitted to out-of-frame rearrangements, and the resulting probabilities were checked against IGoR. In a later analysis, TCR-TCR, TCR-HLA and TCR-CMV co-occurrence was scored with hypergeometric tests, and a repertoire-size bias correction was applied to TCR pairs. A later analysis estimated false discovery rates by permuting HLA or CMV assignments 20 times. A later analysis grouped co-occurring TCRs with DBSCAN, adding TCRdist sequence similarity when clustering within HLA-allele-positive subsets. Co-occurrence clustering excluded repertoires with fewer than 30,000 or more than 120,000 public chains, plus five with anomalous nucleotide sharing. Sourced from immuneACCESS, this table was stored by TCRdb with only in-frame sequences that have V and J called. A share of the clones is absent; for the studies checked, an unresolved V gene accounts for under half, and the remainder has no known explanation. That table is the source of V, J and clone size, and D and trimming were worked out from the DNA. The sample table holds roughly 130,000 clones, of which roughly 82% were seen once. Around 11% of the sample comes from the top ten.

From its cysteine to its phenylalanine, the CDR3 spans 14 amino acids. CDR3 DNA is the only sequence kept; it has 42 bases, read in frame from the first base. V was cut back by 4 bases and J by 5 bases, leaving a gap of 12 bases between them. According to the germline V gene (reference sequence), CDR1 reads MNHNY and CDR2 reads SVGAGI. On this clone itself: Its antigen remains undetermined. Qualities for individual bases were not recorded, and no much larger clone is one base off.

The cohort consisted of 650 to 700 healthy bone marrow donors. Cohort members were all nominally healthy when sampled, although unrecorded immune exposures were likely present. The donor was CMV seropositive and was included in the group of 270 or so seropositive cohort members. A peripheral blood sample was provided by each donor, and peripheral blood mononuclear cells were used for TCR beta sequencing. The Qiagen DNeasy Blood Extraction Kit was used to extract genomic DNA from the blood cell samples. The sequence links TRBV6-6 to TRBJ1-5; the D gene cannot be named for sure. This clonotype was sampled from a male donor in good health and CMV-seropositive. Sample: PBMCs. The base sequence is TGTGCCAGCAGTTTATACAGAGAATATCAGCCCCAGCATTTT. This is translated as CASSLYREYQPQHF.